The rows below give T cell receptor beta chains drawn from one sample of a study of shared clonotypes between healthy human individuals. Using immunoSEQ multiplex PCR, the repertoire was profiled, and TCRdb retains in-frame clones only, with some absent. The sample has 1.5 million to 2.5 million clones, around 96% seen once; the top ten hold approximately 1.2%. Input material: naive CD8+ T cells sorted from blood. The origin of the receptors is a man aged 18-30 years in good health. CDR3s include the opening cysteine and the closing phenylalanine or tryptophan. The D gene is left open where the match is weak. A clone size is listed for some rows: how often the clone was seen (once, few, many), or a class if it is expanded.

v_call	j_call	clone_size	d_call	cdr3_aa	cdr3_nt
TRBV5-1	TRBJ1-1	-	TRBD1	CASSKGQGGGNTEAFF	TGCGCCAGCAGCAAGGGACAGGGAGGAGGGAACACTGAAGCTTTCTTT
TRBV16	TRBJ2-7	-	TRBD2	CASSQGASGFFYEQYF	TGTGCCAGCAGCCAAGGAGCTAGCGGGTTTTTCTACGAGCAGTACTTC
TRBV11-2	TRBJ2-7	-	-	CASSAGTSSSYEQYF	TGTGCCAGCAGCGCCGGGACGTCGAGCTCCTACGAGCAGTACTTC
TRBV9	TRBJ2-1	-	-	CASSVDGTGGGEQFF	TGTGCCAGCAGCGTAGATGGGACTGGTGGAGGGGAGCAGTTCTTC
TRBV6-1	TRBJ2-5	-	-	CASSEWGRPQETQYF	TGTGCCAGCAGTGAATGGGGACGGCCCCAAGAGACCCAGTACTTC
TRBV5-4	TRBJ2-5	-	-	CASSPRSYQETQYF	TGTGCCAGCAGCCCTCGGAGTTACCAAGAGACCCAGTACTTC
TRBV6-5	TRBJ1-6	-	TRBD1	CASSSGQTNSPLHF	TGTGCCAGCAGCTCGGGACAGACTAATTCACCCCTCCACTTT
TRBV9	TRBJ2-7	-	-	CASSVVPGDYEQYF	TGTGCCAGCAGCGTAGTTCCAGGGGACTACGAGCAGTACTTC
TRBV4-3	TRBJ2-7	-	-	CASSQDLNQNYEQYF	TGCGCCAGCAGCCAAGATTTAAACCAAAACTACGAGCAGTACTTC
TRBV5-1	TRBJ2-2	-	TRBD2	CASSLVPLAGAPNTGELFF	TGCGCCAGCAGCTTGGTCCCGCTAGCGGGGGCCCCGAACACCGGGGAGCTGTTTTTT
TRBV5-6	TRBJ1-2	-	TRBD1	CASSFGTGGAHGYTF	TGTGCCAGCAGCTTCGGGACAGGGGGCGCGCATGGCTACACCTTC
TRBV5-8	TRBJ2-7	-	TRBD2	CASAPDTSGYEQYF	TGTGCCAGCGCCCCCGATACTAGCGGTTACGAGCAGTACTTC
TRBV11-1	TRBJ2-5	-	-	CASSLSPGDFGETQYF	TGTGCCAGCAGCCTAAGTCCGGGGGACTTCGGGGAGACCCAGTACTTC
TRBV9	TRBJ2-3	-	-	CASGSGLTDTQYF	TGTGCCAGCGGGAGCGGTCTCACAGATACGCAGTATTTT
TRBV15	TRBJ2-1	-	TRBD2	CATFSGTSGRGEQFF	TGTGCCACCTTCTCCGGGACTAGCGGGAGGGGTGAGCAGTTCTTC
TRBV4-3	TRBJ2-6	-	-	CASSQGTGPYSGANVLTF	TGCGCCAGCAGCCAAGGTACGGGGCCCTACTCTGGGGCCAACGTCCTGACTTTC
TRBV2	TRBJ1-2	-	TRBD1	CASSSPETGVGGYTF	TGTGCCAGCAGCTCCCCGGAGACAGGGGTAGGGGGCTACACCTTC
TRBV6-1	TRBJ2-7	-	-	CASSVRGYEQYF	TGTGCCAGCAGTGTGCGGGGCTACGAGCAGTACTTC
TRBV10-3	TRBJ1-1	-	-	CAISESGLNTEAFF	TGTGCCATCAGTGAGTCGGGGCTGAACACTGAAGCTTTCTTT
TRBV7-9	TRBJ2-7	-	-	CASSRNLYEQYF	TGTGCCAGCAGCCGTAACCTCTACGAGCAGTACTTC
TRBV4-3	TRBJ2-7	-	-	CASSRLTGTIYEQYF	TGCGCCAGCAGCCGGTTGACCGGGACAATCTACGAGCAGTACTTC
TRBV5-4	TRBJ2-1	-	-	CASSGGVNEQFF	TGTGCCAGCAGCGGTGGGGTAAATGAGCAGTTCTTC
TRBV11-2	TRBJ2-3	-	-	CASSLVSGEGTDTQYF	TGTGCCAGCAGCTTAGTTTCAGGGGAGGGCACAGATACGCAGTATTTT
TRBV28	TRBJ1-1	-	-	CASSQDGNTEAFF	TGTGCCAGCAGTCAGGACGGGAACACTGAAGCTTTCTTT
TRBV6-5	TRBJ1-5	-	-	CASSPVWGKDQPQHF	TGTGCCAGCAGTCCTGTGTGGGGGAAGGATCAGCCCCAGCATTTT
TRBV11-2	TRBJ2-5	once	-	CASSFGPLLQGETQYF	TGTGCCAGCAGCTTCGGGCCTCTTCTCCAAGGGGAGACCCAGTACTTC
TRBV29-1	TRBJ1-1	-	TRBD1	CSVQGAEAFF	TGCAGCGTTCAGGGGGCTGAAGCTTTCTTT
TRBV10-3	TRBJ1-3	-	TRBD1	CAISGPRDRVGNTIYF	TGTGCCATCAGTGGACCCCGGGACAGGGTCGGAAACACCATATATTTT
TRBV4-3	TRBJ2-7	-	TRBD2	CASSPGTSAFEQYF	TGCGCCAGCAGCCCGGGGACTAGCGCGTTCGAGCAGTACTTC
TRBV5-4	TRBJ1-2	-	-	CASSNTGLYGYTF	TGTGCCAGCAGCAACACAGGACTCTATGGCTACACCTTC
TRBV6-1	TRBJ2-7	once	-	CASSEEEAGESYEQYF	TGTGCCAGCAGTGAAGAAGAGGCAGGGGAATCCTACGAGCAGTACTTC
TRBV10-3	TRBJ2-7	-	-	CAISEYEQGYEQYF	TGTGCCATCAGTGAATACGAACAGGGCTACGAGCAGTACTTC
TRBV2	TRBJ2-7	-	TRBD2	CASKLGTSGAYEQYF	TGTGCCAGCAAGCTCGGGACTAGCGGGGCCTACGAGCAGTACTTC
TRBV7-9	TRBJ2-7	-	-	CASSLAIRPTYEQYF	TGTGCCAGCAGCTTAGCAATTCGGCCAACCTACGAGCAGTACTTC
TRBV2	TRBJ2-7	-	-	CASSEDVFTGAYEQYF	TGTGCCAGCAGTGAAGACGTATTTACAGGCGCCTACGAGCAGTACTTC
TRBV9	TRBJ2-7	once	TRBD1	CASSRDSPYEQYF	TGTGCCAGCAGCCGGGACAGCCCCTACGAGCAGTACTTC
TRBV6-6	TRBJ1-1	-	-	CASRADTEAFF	TGTGCCAGCAGAGCCGACACTGAAGCTTTCTTT
TRBV5-6	TRBJ1-2	-	-	CASTLLVIVDYGYTF	TGTGCCAGCACCCTGCTAGTGATTGTTGACTATGGCTACACCTTC
TRBV30	TRBJ2-5	-	-	CAWSVLIGAPLETQYF	TGTGCCTGGAGCGTCCTCATAGGGGCGCCTTTAGAGACCCAGTACTTC
TRBV14	TRBJ2-7	-	TRBD1	CASSQDFGQGYEQYF	TGTGCCAGCAGCCAAGATTTCGGACAGGGCTACGAGCAGTACTTC
TRBV2	TRBJ2-5	-	-	CASSPAQAGTQYF	TGTGCCAGCAGTCCGGCCCAAGCAGGGACCCAGTACTTC
TRBV7-9	TRBJ2-1	-	-	CASSLWGANEQFF	TGTGCCAGCAGCTTGTGGGGGGCAAATGAGCAGTTCTTC
TRBV14	TRBJ2-7	-	-	CASSQDRTFHEQYF	TGTGCCAGCAGCCAAGATCGTACCTTCCACGAGCAGTACTTC
TRBV29-1	TRBJ2-5	-	TRBD1	CSVEDPGQGQETQYF	TGCAGCGTTGAAGACCCCGGACAGGGCCAAGAGACCCAGTACTTC
TRBV7-9	TRBJ1-2	-	-	CASSPGTLYGYTF	TGTGCCAGCAGCCCCGGGACCTTATATGGCTACACCTTC
TRBV6-1	TRBJ2-7	-	TRBD2	CASSVGPSGSSYEQYF	TGTGCCAGCAGTGTGGGGCCTAGCGGGAGCTCCTACGAGCAGTACTTC
TRBV6-5	TRBJ1-4	-	-	CASSLQGPTNEKLFF	TGTGCCAGCAGTTTGCAGGGACCAACTAATGAAAAACTGTTTTTT
TRBV19	TRBJ2-7	once	TRBD1	CASSTTPLGQGVPYEQYF	TGTGCCAGTAGTACGACACCCTTGGGACAGGGGGTACCCTACGAGCAGTACTTC
TRBV7-9	TRBJ2-7	-	-	CASSYAIPYEQYF	TGTGCCAGCAGCTACGCGATTCCCTACGAGCAGTACTTC
TRBV5-4	TRBJ2-7	-	-	CASSFGGLSSYEQYF	TGTGCCAGCAGCTTTGGCGGCCTAAGCTCCTACGAGCAGTACTTC
TRBV9	TRBJ2-7	-	-	CASSGGSGNEQYF	TGTGCCAGCAGCGGGGGGAGCGGAAACGAGCAGTACTTC
TRBV6-5	TRBJ2-4	once	TRBD1	CASRPQGLAKNIQYF	TGTGCCAGCAGACCACAGGGGCTAGCCAAAAACATTCAGTACTTC
TRBV5-1	TRBJ1-1	-	-	CASSDEGGGTEAFF	TGCGCCAGCAGCGATGAGGGGGGAGGCACTGAAGCTTTCTTT
TRBV7-9	TRBJ2-5	-	-	CASSFFSQETQYF	TGTGCCAGCAGTTTCTTCAGTCAAGAGACCCAGTACTTC
TRBV4-1	TRBJ2-1	-	-	CASSQEGLSSYNEQFF	TGCGCCAGCAGCCAAGAGGGACTTAGCTCCTACAATGAGCAGTTCTTC
TRBV27	TRBJ1-2	-	TRBD1	CASSSGGFGYTF	TGTGCCAGCAGTTCAGGGGGCTTTGGCTACACCTTC
TRBV5-4	TRBJ2-7	-	-	CASSLVGSAEQYF	TGTGCCAGCAGCTTGGTTGGCAGTGCCGAGCAGTACTTC
TRBV11-3	TRBJ2-2	-	TRBD2	CASARLAGGDGGELFF	TGTGCCAGCGCCCGGCTAGCGGGGGGGGATGGCGGGGAGCTGTTTTTT